This is a list of T cell receptor beta chains from one sample in a study of blood T cell repertoires in COVID-19. Method: immunoSEQ multiplex PCR; TCRdb's copy keeps in-frame clones and lacks some. Of 80,000 to 100,000 clones in the sample, roughly 85% were seen once. The sequencing sample was made of peripheral blood. Receptors originate from a man aged 65 to 79 with acute or convalescent COVID-19. CDR3s include the opening cysteine and the closing phenylalanine or tryptophan. Fields, in order: D gene, clone size, V gene, J gene, CDR3 protein. The D gene is left open where the match is weak. Size values are once, few and many counts, or a class for expanded clones, and some rows have none.

NA,NA,TRBV6-6,TRBJ2-3,CASSYIGSQEYF
NA,NA,TRBV5-1,TRBJ1-6,CASSAGLRGALNNSPLHF
NA,NA,TRBV6-5,TRBJ1-2,CASSYSADYGYTF
NA,NA,TRBV6-6,TRBJ1-6,CASSYSPGPNSPLHF
TRBD1,NA,TRBV18,TRBJ2-2,CASSPQGQGLAGELFF
NA,NA,TRBV6-2/TRBV6-3,TRBJ1-3,CASSSGGSGNTIYF
NA,NA,TRBV10-3,TRBJ1-4,CAISEGRGTEKLFF
TRBD1,once,TRBV10-2,TRBJ1-4,CASRGQFSTNEKLFF
TRBD1,NA,TRBV7-9,TRBJ1-4,CASSNPGQWRREKLFF
NA,NA,TRBV3-1/TRBV3-2,TRBJ2-2,CASSQKGAQNTGELFF
TRBD1,once,TRBV29-1,TRBJ1-2,CSVAGNKKGAGGYTF
NA,NA,TRBV6-5,TRBJ2-7,CASSYGQRFEQYF
TRBD2,NA,TRBV29-1,TRBJ2-3,CSGTSGADTQYF
TRBD1,few,TRBV29-1,TRBJ1-5,CSVRGQGAGQPQHF
NA,few,TRBV4-1,TRBJ2-1,CASSQPLAPGRYNEQFF
NA,NA,TRBV5-1,TRBJ2-1,CASSLDGISSYNEQFF
NA,NA,TRBV7-6,TRBJ2-2,CASSLGGEISTGELFF
NA,NA,TRBV5-8,TRBJ1-5,CASSTRDQPQHF
NA,NA,TRBV5-4,TRBJ2-7,CASSFPGSGNEQYF
NA,NA,TRBV12-3/TRBV12-4,TRBJ2-5,CASSFGETQYF
TRBD1,NA,TRBV9,TRBJ2-3,CASSAGTGSTDTQYF
NA,NA,TRBV5-5,TRBJ1-4,CASSLLGMGSNEKLFF
NA,NA,TRBV28,TRBJ1-6,CASSLGRYNSPLHF
NA,NA,TRBV5-1,TRBJ1-2,CASSPGGMPNYGYTF
NA,NA,TRBV9,TRBJ2-7,CASSPMDSPAYEQYF
NA,NA,TRBV6-5,TRBJ1-6,CASKAETVPNSPLHF
NA,NA,TRBV11-2,TRBJ2-7,CASSEDFYEQYF